These T cell receptor beta chains were read from a single sample in a study of shared clonotypes between healthy human individuals. The data were produced by immunoSEQ multiplex PCR, yet TCRdb's version contains in-frame clones alone and is incomplete. The sample consists of more than 550,000 clones, about 90% of them appearing once. Sequenced sample: naive CD8+ T cells sorted from blood. These receptors originate from a man aged 25 to 40 in good health. Each CDR3 is given with its conserved first and last residue. Fields, in order: clone size, D gene, J gene, V gene, CDR3 protein, CDR3 DNA. A D gene is named only where the DNA matches it firmly. Some rows have no size entry. The others give once, few or many, or a class for an expanded clone.

size: .; D: .; J: TRBJ1-4; V: TRBV5-5; CDR3: CASSYQGLKLFF; DNA: TGTGCCAGCAGCTACCAGGGGTTAAAACTGTTTTTT
size: .; D: .; J: TRBJ1-1; V: TRBV30; CDR3: CAWTLGLTEAFF; DNA: TGTGCCTGGACCCTGGGCCTGACTGAAGCTTTCTTT
size: .; D: .; J: TRBJ2-2; V: TRBV7-9; CDR3: CASSSPRRQLHTGELFF; DNA: TGTGCCAGCAGCTCTCCTCGGAGACAGCTACACACCGGGGAGCTGTTTTTT
size: .; D: .; J: TRBJ1-2; V: TRBV20-1; CDR3: CSATRGQGYTF; DNA: TGCAGTGCTACCCGGGGGCAGGGCTACACCTTC
size: .; D: TRBD2; J: TRBJ2-5; V: TRBV10-3; CDR3: CAISDGTSGRETQYF; DNA: TGTGCCATCAGTGACGGGACTAGCGGGAGAGAGACCCAGTACTTC
size: .; D: .; J: TRBJ1-5; V: TRBV6-6; CDR3: CASSVSGPNQPQHF; DNA: TGTGCCAGCAGTGTCTCTGGGCCAAATCAGCCCCAGCATTTT
size: .; D: .; J: TRBJ2-3; V: TRBV7-9; CDR3: CASIRWGSGTDTQYF; DNA: TGTGCCAGCATCCGCTGGGGGAGTGGCACAGATACGCAGTATTTT
size: .; D: .; J: TRBJ2-1; V: TRBV2; CDR3: CASSEVYRSRYNEQFF; DNA: TGTGCCAGCAGTGAGGTTTATCGGTCCAGATACAATGAGCAGTTCTTC
size: .; D: TRBD1; J: TRBJ2-5; V: TRBV7-2; CDR3: CASSFWTGIQETQYF; DNA: TGTGCCAGCAGCTTTTGGACAGGGATCCAAGAGACCCAGTACTTC
size: .; D: .; J: TRBJ2-7; V: TRBV19; CDR3: CASSIGRASSYEQYF; DNA: TGTGCCAGTAGTATCGGCCGGGCGAGCTCCTACGAGCAGTACTTC
size: .; D: TRBD1; J: TRBJ1-2; V: TRBV9; CDR3: CASSVRDRGPGGYTF; DNA: TGTGCCAGCAGCGTCCGGGACAGGGGGCCAGGGGGCTACACCTTC
size: .; D: .; J: TRBJ1-1; V: TRBV28; CDR3: CASSLQQDTEAFF; DNA: TGTGCCAGCAGTCTTCAGCAAGACACTGAAGCTTTCTTT
size: .; D: .; J: TRBJ1-1; V: TRBV6-5; CDR3: CASSYSWGREAFF; DNA: TGTGCCAGCAGTTACTCCTGGGGAAGGGAAGCTTTCTTT
size: .; D: TRBD2; J: TRBJ2-1; V: TRBV29-1; CDR3: CSVGGTSFGDEQFF; DNA: TGCAGCGTTGGGGGGACTAGTTTTGGGGATGAGCAGTTCTTC
size: once; D: .; J: TRBJ2-2; V: TRBV30; CDR3: CAWRGANTGELFF; DNA: TGTGCCTGGAGGGGGGCGAACACCGGGGAGCTGTTTTTT
size: .; D: .; J: TRBJ2-3; V: TRBV7-9; CDR3: CASSMQRSTDTQYF; DNA: TGTGCCAGCAGCATGCAGCGTAGCACAGATACGCAGTATTTT
size: .; D: TRBD1; J: TRBJ2-7; V: TRBV30; CDR3: CAWSGGTANSYEQYF; DNA: TGTGCCTGGAGTGGAGGGACAGCCAATAGTTACGAGCAGTACTTC
size: .; D: TRBD1; J: TRBJ1-2; V: TRBV4-1; CDR3: CASSHPGQTYGYTF; DNA: TGCGCCAGCAGCCATCCGGGACAGACCTATGGCTACACCTTC
size: .; D: .; J: TRBJ1-2; V: TRBV16; CDR3: CASSQSGAGGNYGYTF; DNA: TGTGCCAGCAGCCAATCAGGGGCCGGGGGTAACTATGGCTACACCTTC
size: .; D: .; J: TRBJ1-5; V: TRBV4-1; CDR3: CASSQGGDINNQPQHF; DNA: TGCGCCAGCAGCCAAGGGGGGGACATTAACAATCAGCCCCAGCATTTT
size: .; D: TRBD2; J: TRBJ2-2; V: TRBV10-3; CDR3: CAIRGTSGRRADTGELFF; DNA: TGTGCCATCAGGGGGACTAGCGGGAGGCGGGCGGACACCGGGGAGCTGTTTTTT
size: .; D: .; J: TRBJ1-1; V: TRBV11-2; CDR3: CASSLGRSGTNTEAFF; DNA: TGTGCCAGCAGCCTGGGTAGGAGCGGTACGAACACTGAAGCTTTCTTT
size: .; D: TRBD2; J: TRBJ2-7; V: TRBV7-2; CDR3: CASSPGLVHEQYF; DNA: TGTGCCAGCAGCCCGGGACTAGTCCACGAGCAGTACTTC
size: .; D: TRBD1; J: TRBJ2-2; V: TRBV4-1; CDR3: CASRGGANTGELFF; DNA: TGCGCCAGCAGAGGGGGCGCGAACACCGGGGAGCTGTTTTTT
size: .; D: TRBD2; J: TRBJ2-7; V: TRBV6-5; CDR3: CASSSTSGGAYEQYF; DNA: TGTGCCAGCAGTTCCACTTCGGGGGGTGCCTACGAGCAGTACTTC
size: .; D: .; J: TRBJ1-2; V: TRBV7-9; CDR3: CASSSGDVSKAYGYTF; DNA: TGTGCCAGCAGCTCCGGAGATGTAAGCAAGGCCTATGGCTACACCTTC
size: .; D: .; J: TRBJ1-2; V: TRBV27; CDR3: CASSLSGIGYTF; DNA: TGTGCCAGCAGTTTATCTGGGATCGGCTACACCTTC
size: .; D: .; J: TRBJ2-7; V: TRBV5-1; CDR3: CASSSTRRPDEQYF; DNA: TGCGCCAGCAGCTCGACCAGACGCCCCGACGAGCAGTACTTC